These 20 T cell receptor beta chains share one sample of origin, sequenced in a study of graft-versus-host responses after intestinal transplantation. The protocol was immunoSEQ multiplex PCR, while the TCRdb copy is restricted to in-frame clones and leaves out a portion. Of approximately 17,000 clones in the sample, around 83% are singletons; the top ten hold 3.8%. Graft tissue was processed to release intraepithelial and lamina propria lymphocytes. The specimen comprised ileum tissue, sampled about 600 days after intestinal transplantation. Receptor source: a human patient who received an intestinal transplant, so some T cells may come from the graft donor.

V and J are TRBV18 and TRBJ1-5; tentative D call: TRBD1 (5 bases). The germline V gene encodes CDR1 KGHSH and CDR2 LQKENI. The CDR3 is 14 amino acids. Trimming removed 0 bases at V and 2 bases at J, with 5 bases between. In DNA form, the CDR3 reads TGTGCCAGCTCACCACCGGGGGGCAATCAGCCCCAGCATTTT. It codes for CASSPPGGNQPQHF.

This clone occurred a few times. The chain links TRBV7-9 to TRBJ2-1, with 10 bases aligning to TRBD2. The CDR3 has 18 residues. CDR1 and CDR2 from the germline V gene are SEHNR and FQNEAQ (reference sequence). V dropped 4 bases and J dropped 0; count of bases not matched to a gene: 9. CDR3: CASSSPSGGGISYNEQFF. DNA for the CDR3: TGTGCCAGCAGCTCGCCTAGCGGGGGAGGAATCTCCTACAATGAGCAGTTCTTC.

This clone was seen only once. The J gene is TRBJ2-3, the V gene TRBV15; 8 bases line up with TRBD2. Unmatched junction bases numbered 7, after V lost 8 bases and J lost 6 bases. Germline CDR1 is LNHNV and CDR2 is YYDKDF (reference sequence). The CDR3 has 13 amino acids. The CDR3 loop is CATLGGGSDTQYF. In DNA form, the CDR3 reads TGTGCCACCCTAGGCGGGGGGTCGGATACGCAGTATTTT.

The chain links TRBV19 to TRBJ2-1; 10 bases match TRBD1. V lost 6 bases to trimming and J lost 1 base; unmatched junction nucleotides: 6. Germline V lookup: CDR1 LNHDA, CDR2 SQIVND (reference sequence). There are 16 residues in the CDR3. The CDR3 nucleotides read TGTGCCAGTAGGCCGGGACAGGGGATTTCCTACAATGAGCAGTTCTTC. Translating it yields CASRPGQGISYNEQFF.

The chain is built from TRBV7-6 and TRBJ1-6, with TRBD1 matching 9 bases. V lost 4 bases, J lost 7 bases, and 2 bases stayed unmatched. The germline gives CDR1 SGHVS, CDR2 FNYEAQ. This CDR3 has 14 residues. CDR3 sequence (DNA): TGTGCCAGCAGCTGGGACAGGGACAATTCACCCCTCCACTTT. It is translated as CASSWDRDNSPLHF.

V gene TRBV19 combines with J gene TRBJ1-2; 9 nucleotides align to TRBD1. Germline V lookup: CDR1 LNHDA, CDR2 SQIVND (reference sequence). This CDR3 comprises 12 residues. J lost 8 bases, V lost 6 bases, and 4 bases had no gene match. DNA for the CDR3: TGTGCCAGTAGGACAGGGGGACTGGGCTACACCTTC. The encoded protein is CASRTGGLGYTF.

Remarks on this clone: Compared with germline, one end of the junction differs, possibly owing to a read error. V gene TRBV15 combines with J gene TRBJ1-4; D is unresolved. The CDR3 contains 13 residues. Germline V gives CDR1 LNHNV, CDR2 YYDKDF (reference sequence). The CDR3 region has the DNA TGTGCCACCAGCAGAGTTTTACGGGGAAGAATGATTTTT. It yields the protein CATSRVLRGRMIF.

This clone has only a few counts. The V call is TRBV2, the J call TRBJ1-2; D is ambiguous. CDR1 SNHLY and CDR2 FYNNEI come from the germline V gene. V lost 6 bases and J lost 8, with 16 bases in between. The CDR3 has 13 residues. CDR3: CASRDDSRRGYTF. DNA for the CDR3: TGTGCCAGCAGGGACGACTCCCGACGCGGCTACACCTTC.

The chain is built from TRBV6-6 and TRBJ2-5; tentative D call: TRBD2 (5 bases). V was clipped by 5 bases and J by 4 bases, with 17 bases between them. The CDR3 contains 15 residues. Per germline, CDR1 MNHNY and CDR2 SVGAGI (reference sequence). CDR3 amino acids: CASSTLGLAGETQYF. CDR3 DNA sequence: TGTGCCAGCAGTACCCTCGGCCTGGCGGGAGAGACCCAGTACTTC.

A few counts support this clone. This chain links TRBV18 with TRBJ1-3; 7 bases fit TRBD1. CDR1 is KGHSH and CDR2 is LQKENI in the germline V gene. Trimming took 6 bases from V and 0 from J; bases not matched to a gene: 8. The CDR3 has 16 residues. CDR3 bases: TGTGCCAGCTCGCCCTCGACAGGGAACTCTGGAAACACCATATATTTT. Amino acids: CASSPSTGNSGNTIYF.

The V gene is TRBV23-1, the J gene TRBJ2-7; D remains ambiguous. TRBV23-1 is recorded as an ORF, its role being uncertain. The CDR3 has 18 amino acids. The V gene lost 2 bases and the J gene lost 1 base, with 21 bases spanning the gap. The CDR3 DNA sequence: TGCGCCAGCAGTCAACGCGGAAGCTTGCAGGATTTTTCCTACGAGCAGTACTTC. This translates into CASSQRGSLQDFSYEQYF.

This clone was recorded only once. This chain joins TRBV5-5 and TRBJ1-2, with 8 positions matching TRBD1. This CDR3 region has 14 residues. Trimming took 0 bases from V and 3 from J; bases not matched to a gene: 1. CDR1 is SGHKS, CDR2 YYEKEE, per germline (reference sequence). In nucleotides, the CDR3 is TGTGCCAGCAGCTTGGCGGACAGGGACTATGGCTACACCTTC. Encoded protein: CASSLADRDYGYTF.

The V gene is TRBV15, the J gene TRBJ2-7; weak D call: TRBD1 (6 bases). CDR1 and CDR2 (germline): LNHNV, YYDKDF (reference sequence). V was cut by 5 bases and J by 5 bases, with 16 bases left in between. The CDR3 runs 14 residues. The CDR3 DNA sequence: TGTGCCACCAGCTATACCGGGACAAGGGACGAGCAGTACTTC. Its translation: CATSYTGTRDEQYF. Using reference TRBV15 and TRBJ2-7 for the parts outside the CDR3, the full variable domain is DAMVIQNPRYQVTQFGKPVTLSCSQTLNHNVMYWYQQKSSQAPKLLFHYYDKDFNNEADTPDNFQSRRPNTSFCFLDIRSPGLGDTAMYLCATSYTGTRDEQYFGPGTRLTVT.

The chain links TRBV5-1 to TRBJ2-5, with 12 bases lining up with TRBD2. Trimming removed 0 bases from V and 5 bases from J; junction bases left unmatched: 8. The CDR3 contains 17 residues. Germline V gene data show CDR1 as SGHRS and CDR2 as YFSETQ. In DNA, the CDR3 is TGCGCCAGCAGCTTGGGACTAGCGGGGGCAAAGGGGGAGACCCAGTACTTC. This gives the protein CASSLGLAGAKGETQYF.

CDR3 loop: CSVQGGRAFF. In nucleotides, the CDR3 is TGCAGCGTCCAAGGGGGGCGGGCTTTCTTT. The rearrangement uses TRBV29-1 and TRBJ1-1, with D possibly being TRBD1 (6 bases). V was shortened by 6 bases and J by 11 bases, with 13 bases between the two germline ends. CDR3 length: 10 residues. Germline-derived CDR1 and CDR2 are SQVTM and ANQGSEA.

The chain carries TRBV7-9 and TRBJ2-5; D remains ambiguous. Germline V gene lookup returns CDR1 SEHNR and CDR2 FQNEAQ (reference sequence). V gave up 2 bases and J gave up 1 base, with 2 bases separating them. The length of the CDR3 is 12 residues. The DNA for the CDR3 is TGTGCCAGCAGCTTATTCCAAGAGACCCAGTACTTC. Protein product: CASSLFQETQYF.

This clone is a singleton in its sample. This sequence joins TRBV7-9 and TRBJ2-5; 10 nucleotides match TRBD1. The CDR3 extends over 14 amino acids. The V and J ends lost 4 bases and 5 bases, in that order; junction bases with no gene match: 4. Germline CDR1 reads SEHNR; CDR2 reads FQNEAQ (reference sequence). CDR3 protein: CASSWDRGLETQYF. DNA for the CDR3: TGTGCCAGCAGCTGGGACAGGGGATTGGAGACCCAGTACTTC.

V is TRBV5-6 and J is TRBJ1-2; the D gene is possibly TRBD1 (6 bases). Germline V gene data show CDR1 as SGHDT and CDR2 as YYEEEE. With 1 base removed from V and 8 bases from J, the gap between germline ends came to 12 bases. The CDR3 runs 13 residues. The CDR3 DNA reads as TGTGCCAGCAGCTTGATGGAGACAGGCGGCTACACCTTC. Its protein is CASSLMETGGYTF.

The rearrangement links TRBV6-1 to TRBJ1-2; D remains unclear. The V end lost 3 bases, the J end lost 6 bases, and 14 bases lay between the germline ends. CDR1 MNHNS and CDR2 SASEGT come from the germline V gene. The CDR3 sequence is 14 residues long. In DNA form, the CDR3 reads TGTGCCAGCAGTGAGATATTGGGAGCCCATGGCTACACCTTC. This sequence encodes CASSEILGAHGYTF.

The chain has TRBV5-1 and TRBJ2-5; 10 nucleotides align to TRBD1. The CDR3 is made up of 17 amino acids. Germline assignment: CDR1 SGHRS and CDR2 YFSETQ. The V gene end was trimmed by 5 bases and the J gene end by 2 bases; junction bases not matched to a gene: 12. CDR3 in DNA: TGCGCCAGCAGTCCGACCGGGGGGACAGGGGAGCAAGAGACCCAGTACTTC. This codes for CASSPTGGTGEQETQYF.